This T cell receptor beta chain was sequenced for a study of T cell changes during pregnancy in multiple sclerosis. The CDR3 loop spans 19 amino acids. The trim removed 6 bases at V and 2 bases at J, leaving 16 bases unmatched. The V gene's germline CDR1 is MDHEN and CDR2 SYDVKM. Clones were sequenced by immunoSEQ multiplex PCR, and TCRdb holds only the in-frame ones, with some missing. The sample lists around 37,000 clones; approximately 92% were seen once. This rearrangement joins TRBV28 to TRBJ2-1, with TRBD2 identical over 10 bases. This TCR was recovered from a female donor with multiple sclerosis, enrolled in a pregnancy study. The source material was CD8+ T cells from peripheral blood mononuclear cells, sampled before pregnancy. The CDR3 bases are TGTGCCAGCAGCCCCGTAGTGCTAGCGGGAGACGTAACCTACAATGAGCAGTTCTTC. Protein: CASSPVVLAGDVTYNEQFF.